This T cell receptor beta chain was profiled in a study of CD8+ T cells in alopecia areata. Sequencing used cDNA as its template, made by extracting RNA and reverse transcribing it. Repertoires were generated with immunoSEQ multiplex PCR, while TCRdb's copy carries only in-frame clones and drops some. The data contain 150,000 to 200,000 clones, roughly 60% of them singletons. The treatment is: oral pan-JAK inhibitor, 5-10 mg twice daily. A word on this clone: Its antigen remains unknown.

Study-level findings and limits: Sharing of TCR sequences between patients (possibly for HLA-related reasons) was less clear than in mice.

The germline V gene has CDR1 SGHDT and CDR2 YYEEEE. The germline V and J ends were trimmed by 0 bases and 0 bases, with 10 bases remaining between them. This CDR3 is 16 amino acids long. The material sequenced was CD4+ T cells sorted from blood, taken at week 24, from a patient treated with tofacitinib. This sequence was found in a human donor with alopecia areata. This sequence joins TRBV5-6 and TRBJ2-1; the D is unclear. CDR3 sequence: CASSLGDILSYNEQFF. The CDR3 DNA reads TGTGCCAGCAGCTTGGGCGACATTCTCTCCTACAATGAGCAGTTCTTC. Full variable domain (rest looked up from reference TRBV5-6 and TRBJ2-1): DAGVTQSPTHLIKTRGQQVTLRCSPKSGHDTVSWYQQALGQGPQFIFQYYEEEERQRGNFPDRFSGHQFPNYSSELNVNALLLGDSALYLCASSLGDILSYNEQFFGPGTRLTVL.